Listed below are T cell receptor beta chains from one sample, sequenced in a study of OX40 agonist ivuxolimab in advanced cancers. Method: immunoSEQ multiplex PCR; TCRdb's copy keeps in-frame clones and lacks some. There are 50,000 to 55,000 clones in the sample; approximately 90% occur only once, and 1.5% lies in the top ten. This specimen was CD4+ or CD8+ T cells sorted from blood, taken in a trial of the OX40 agonist ivuxolimab. Receptor source: an adult with an advanced solid tumor such as melanoma, head and neck, liver or kidney cancer. Both conserved end residues are part of each CDR3. The D gene is left open where the match is weak. The size field is filled for only some rows; it gives once, few, many or a size class.

d_call	v_call	j_call	clone_size	cdr3_aa	cdr3_nt
-	TRBV14	TRBJ1-2	-	CASSQGPDYGYTF	TGTGCCAGCAGCCAAGGACCCGACTATGGCTACACCTTC
TRBD2	TRBV7-9	TRBJ2-1	-	CASSLGETSGSRDEQFF	TGTGCCAGCAGCTTAGGGGAGACTAGCGGGAGTCGGGATGAGCAGTTCTTC
-	TRBV7-9	TRBJ2-2	-	CASSPITGELFF	TGTGCCAGCAGCCCAATCACCGGGGAGCTGTTTTTT
-	TRBV10-3	TRBJ2-7	-	CASRTTGYEQYF	TGTGCCAGCAGAACAACAGGGTACGAGCAGTACTTC
-	TRBV30	TRBJ1-6	-	CAWSRDLRNSPLHF	TGTGCCTGGAGTAGGGACCTTCGGAATTCACCCCTCCACTTT
TRBD1	TRBV7-3	TRBJ2-1	-	CASSLRDRGTNEQFF	TGTGCCAGCAGCTTACGGGACAGGGGGACCAATGAGCAGTTCTTC
-	TRBV19	TRBJ2-2	once	CASSIQGTGELFF	TGTGCCAGTAGTATTCAGGGGACCGGGGAGCTGTTTTTT
-	TRBV7-3	TRBJ1-1	-	CASSFGRDAEAFF	TGTGCCAGCAGCTTCGGCAGGGACGCTGAAGCTTTCTTT
TRBD1	TRBV13	TRBJ1-3	-	CASSWGQGASGNTIYF	TGTGCCAGCAGCTGGGGACAGGGGGCTTCTGGAAACACCATATATTTT
TRBD2	TRBV4-2	TRBJ2-1	-	CASSQDLGTSGGTWQFF	TGTGCCAGCAGCCAAGATCTTGGGACTAGCGGGGGTACATGGCAGTTCTTC
-	TRBV7-9	TRBJ1-3	-	CASSPYRESSGNTIYF	TGTGCCAGCAGCCCATACAGGGAAAGCTCTGGAAACACCATATATTTT
TRBD2	TRBV9	TRBJ2-1	-	CASSPRGRGSYNEQFF	TGTGCCAGCAGCCCCCGCGGGAGGGGCTCCTACAATGAGCAGTTCTTC
TRBD2	TRBV18	TRBJ2-3	-	CASSPPSGFTDTQYF	TGTGCCAGCTCACCACCTAGCGGGTTCACAGATACGCAGTATTTT
-	TRBV5-1	TRBJ1-5	-	CASSLSSGGGQPQHF	TGCGCCAGCAGCCTATCCTCGGGGGGCGGGCAGCCCCAGCATTTT
-	TRBV21-1	TRBJ2-5	-	CASAIRDPGQETQYF	TGTGCCAGCGCCATCCGGGACCCCGGACAAGAGACCCAGTACTTC
-	TRBV6-6	TRBJ2-1	once	CASSLDNEQFF	TGTGCCAGCAGTTTGGACAATGAGCAGTTCTTC
-	TRBV15	TRBJ1-4	-	CATSRGPGEKLFF	TGTGCCACCAGCAGGGGGCCAGGAGAAAAACTGTTTTTT
TRBD1	TRBV2	TRBJ2-3	-	CASRTGGGVSDTQYF	TGTGCCAGCAGGACAGGGGGCGGTGTATCAGATACGCAGTATTTT
-	TRBV5-1	TRBJ2-1	-	CASSLGFSYNEQFF	TGCGCCAGCAGCTTGGGCTTCTCCTACAATGAGCAGTTCTTC
TRBD1	TRBV2	TRBJ2-5	-	CASRGQGVETQYF	TGTGCCAGCAGGGGACAGGGGGTAGAGACCCAGTACTTC
TRBD1	TRBV7-9	TRBJ2-5	-	CASSLGTGGGETQYF	TGTGCCAGCAGCTTAGGGACAGGAGGTGGAGAGACCCAGTACTTC
TRBD2	TRBV29-1	TRBJ2-2	once	CSVGLAGGPGELFF	TGCAGCGTTGGACTAGCGGGAGGGCCCGGGGAGCTGTTTTTT
-	TRBV10-1	TRBJ2-3	-	CASSEVLGGNTDTQYF	TGCGCCAGCAGTGAAGTTCTTGGGGGTAACACAGATACGCAGTATTTT
-	TRBV7-9	TRBJ1-1	-	CASSLSLQGRGTEAFF	TGTGCCAGCAGCTTATCACTACAGGGAAGGGGGACTGAAGCTTTCTTT
-	TRBV10-3	TRBJ1-1	-	CAISGRSNSDEAFF	TGTGCCATCAGTGGAAGGTCTAACAGTGATGAAGCTTTCTTT
-	TRBV7-9	TRBJ2-7	-	CASSLGRDGYEQYF	TGTGCCAGCAGCTTAGGAAGGGACGGCTACGAGCAGTACTTC
-	TRBV11-2	TRBJ2-5	-	CASSFLYAETQYF	TGTGCCAGCAGCTTCCTCTATGCGGAGACCCAGTACTTC
-	TRBV5-4	TRBJ2-5	-	CASSAQETQYF	TGTGCCAGCTCCGCCCAAGAGACCCAGTACTTC
TRBD1	TRBV30	TRBJ2-5	-	CAWDRGYETQYF	TGTGCCTGGGACAGGGGGTACGAGACCCAGTACTTC
-	TRBV2	TRBJ1-4	-	CASSVGGGYNEKLFF	TGTGCCAGCAGTGTAGGAGGGGGTTATAATGAAAAACTGTTTTTT
-	TRBV7-9	TRBJ1-5	few	CASSLGGTQHF	TGTGCCAGCAGCTTAGGGGGGACCCAGCATTTT
-	TRBV6-5	TRBJ2-1	-	CASSYSPDSFNEQFF	TGTGCCAGCAGTTACTCCCCAGACAGCTTCAATGAGCAGTTCTTC
-	TRBV5-1	TRBJ2-7	-	CASSLGDLSSYEQYF	TGCGCCAGCAGCTTGGGGGACCTCAGCTCCTACGAGCAGTACTTC
-	TRBV12-5	TRBJ2-6	-	CASVPDSPGANVLTF	TGTGCTAGTGTCCCCGATTCTCCTGGGGCCAACGTCCTGACTTTC
-	TRBV6-5	TRBJ2-7	-	CAAKPNTNSYEQYF	TGTGCCGCGAAGCCTAATACCAACTCCTACGAGCAGTACTTC
TRBD1	TRBV30	TRBJ2-5	-	CAWSSRDRETQYF	TGTGCCTGGAGTTCCCGGGACAGGGAGACCCAGTACTTC
TRBD1	TRBV7-9	TRBJ1-6	-	CASSFGQGGSPLHF	TGTGCCAGCAGCTTTGGACAGGGGGGATCACCCCTCCACTTT
-	TRBV6-5	TRBJ2-2	-	CASSYDRNTGELFF	TGTGCCAGCAGTTACGACAGGAACACCGGGGAGCTGTTTTTT
TRBD2	TRBV5-4	TRBJ2-3	-	CASSTRAGVKDTQYF	TGTGCCAGCAGCACTCGAGCGGGAGTAAAAGATACGCAGTATTTT
-	TRBV7-6	TRBJ1-1	once	CASRPPRGNTEAFF	TGTGCCAGCAGGCCACCGAGGGGGAACACTGAAGCTTTCTTT
TRBD1	TRBV5-1	TRBJ2-1	-	CASSGGQGHNEQFF	TGCGCCAGCAGCGGGGGACAGGGACACAATGAGCAGTTCTTC
TRBD2	TRBV27	TRBJ2-7	-	CASSDNPGGPYEQYF	TGTGCCAGCAGTGATAACCCGGGAGGGCCCTACGAGCAGTACTTC
TRBD1	TRBV18	TRBJ2-1	-	CASSPPGTGPFGEQFF	TGTGCCAGCTCACCACCGGGGACAGGTCCCTTCGGCGAGCAGTTCTTC
-	TRBV7-8	TRBJ1-2	-	CATVEGSAGNYGYTF	TGTGCCACCGTAGAGGGGTCAGCCGGTAACTATGGCTACACCTTC
TRBD1	TRBV28	TRBJ2-5	-	CASQTGMEETQYF	TGTGCCAGCCAGACAGGGATGGAAGAGACCCAGTACTTC